These 26 T cell receptor beta chains came from one sample sequenced in a study of T and B cells in COVID-19 patients. TRB was amplified from around 250-500 ng of blood genomic DNA. BIOMED2 TRB-A/B primer pools were used in multiplex TRB PCR. TCRdb passed the multiplex PCR reads through MiXCR, listing each CDR3 protein once. This table holds 3,200 or so distinct CDR3 sequences, 20% to 30% found once. Sequencing was done on a sample of blood. Receptor source: a human donor with active COVID-19.

The chain has TRBV7-6 and TRBJ2-1, with 9 bases identical to TRBD2. This CDR3 spans 16 amino acids. The V gene end was trimmed by 5 bases and the J gene end by 10 bases; junction bases not matched to a gene: 15. CDR1 is SGHVS and CDR2 is FNYEAQ in the germline V gene. In DNA form, the CDR3 reads TGTGCCAGCAGCGCCCACCGCGGGAGGGCCACGGAGGAGCAGTTCTTC. Translation gives CASSAHRGRATEEQFF.

By share of the sample, this clonotype is medium-sized. The CDR3 nucleotides are TGTGCCAGCAGTTTTCAGGCCGGAAACACCATATATTTT. This sequence encodes CASSFQAGNTIYF. The V and J genes are TRBV27 and TRBJ1-3; unclear D gene. Germline V gene data show CDR1 as MNHEY and CDR2 as SMNVEV (reference sequence). V shed 3 bases and J shed 4 bases, with 7 bases lying between them. The CDR3 runs 13 residues.

By share, this clonotype counts as medium-sized. The genes are TRBV27 and TRBJ2-3; D might be TRBD2 (5 bases). CDR3 length: 14 residues. V was pared by 5 bases and J by 6 bases, with 15 bases between. Germline loops: CDR1 MNHEY, CDR2 SMNVEV (reference sequence). Here the CDR3 DNA reads TGTGCCAGCAGTGATCCAGGACTCGCCGATACGCAGTATTTT. Translating gives CASSDPGLADTQYF.

The sample holds one count of this clonotype. This rearrangement joins TRBV2 to TRBJ2-3; D gene uncertain. Per the germline V gene, CDR1 is SNHLY and CDR2 is FYNNEI. The V end was cut by 0 bases, the J end by 4 bases, with 20 bases between. There are 18 residues in the CDR3. The CDR3 bases are TGTGCCAGCAGTGAAGCGCTTCCGGGCCAATGGGGTGCAGATACGCAGTATTTT. The encoded protein is CASSEALPGQWGADTQYF.

This clonotype was detected a few times. The chain joins TRBV7-2 to TRBJ2-1; TRBD2 agrees at 11 bases. CDR1 is SGHTA and CDR2 is FQGNSA in the germline V gene. After removal of 1 base from V and 4 bases from J, the junction contained 6 bases not matched to a gene. The CDR3 has 17 residues. CDR3 in DNA: TGTGCCAGCAGCTTAGTCCCCCTAGCGGGGGGTTACAATGAGCAGTTCTTC. This codes for CASSLVPLAGGYNEQFF.

The chain couples TRBV19 to TRBJ1-2, with no clear D. The germline V gene encodes CDR1 LNHDA and CDR2 SQIVND (reference sequence). V was pared by 4 bases and J by 4 bases, with 16 bases between. The CDR3 covers 15 residues. The CDR3 sequence: CASSTRSGVSYGYTF. The DNA of the CDR3 is TGTGCCAGTAGTACGCGATCCGGAGTCTCCTATGGCTACACCTTC.

This clonotype is medium-sized. The chain combines TRBV30 with TRBJ2-2; D not certain. Deletions cut 8 bases from V and 4 bases from J, with 17 bases between. Germline assignment: CDR1 GTSNPN and CDR2 SVGIG (reference sequence). The CDR3 is 14 residues long. CDR3 DNA: TGTGCCACCCCCCACGGGCTTAGCACCGGGGAGCTGTTTTTT. Translation: CATPHGLSTGELFF.

This clonotype appeared once. V is TRBV6-5 and J is TRBJ2-7, with a tentative D call TRBD1 (6 bases). V lost 6 bases and J lost 0, with 15 bases in between. Germline V gene sequence: CDR1 MNHEY, CDR2 SVGAGI. This CDR3 spans 15 amino acids. The CDR3 region has the DNA TGTGCCAGCAGCTTGGACAGCCTTCTCTCCTACGAGCAGTACTTC. Translating it yields CASSLDSLLSYEQYF.

This clonotype is labeled as medium-sized. The chain uses TRBV6-5 and TRBJ1-6; D is undetermined. The CDR3 loop spans 14 amino acids. Trimming pared 7 bases from V and 9 bases from J, leaving 16 bases between. The germline CDR1 and CDR2 sequences are MNHEY and SVGAGI. CDR3 residues: CASMRSARSSPLHF. For the CDR3, the DNA is TGTGCCAGCATGCGCAGCGCGAGGAGTTCACCCCTCCACTTT.

This clonotype is categorized as medium-sized (0.01 to 0.1%). The chain is built from TRBV10-3 and TRBJ1-1; 9 bases match TRBD1. J lost 5 bases, V lost 7 bases, and 5 bases had no gene match. This CDR3 spans 13 amino acids. Germline V gene sequence: CDR1 ENHRY, CDR2 SYGVKD. CDR3 nucleotide sequence: TGTGCCATCAAGACAGGGGGAGAGACTGAAGCTTTCTTT. This encodes CAIKTGGETEAFF.

With regard to this clonotype: The conserved closing phenylalanine or tryptophan is absent in this CDR3, likely reflecting a read error. The chain is built from TRBV20-1 and TRBJ2-7; D is uncertain. Trimming shortened V by 5 bases and J by 3 bases, and 14 bases separated the two germline ends. The CDR3 sequence is 13 residues long. Germline assignment: CDR1 DFQATT and CDR2 SNEGSKA (reference sequence). CDR3 in amino acids: CSAVGPTDYEQYL. The CDR3 nucleotides read TGCAGTGCTGTAGGCCCGACCGACTACGAGCAGTACTTA.

This chain uses TRBV20-1 with TRBJ2-2; weak D call: TRBD1 (5 bases). The CDR3 totals 13 residues. Germline V gene data show CDR1 as DFQATT and CDR2 as SNEGSKA (reference sequence). Trimming left V 6 bases short and J 3 bases short, with 11 bases between. The CDR3 DNA is TGCAGTGCCAAACAGGATTACACCGGGGAGCTGTTTTTT. Its protein product is CSAKQDYTGELFF.

This chain uses TRBV10-3 with TRBJ2-3; 8 nucleotides align to TRBD2. The germline gives CDR1 ENHRY, CDR2 SYGVKD. CDR3 length: 16 amino acids. Unmatched junction bases numbered 11, after V lost 3 bases and J lost 6 bases. Here the CDR3 DNA reads TGTGCCATCAGTGACCCGGGGGGGGGATTCAGGGATACGCAGTATTTT. The encoded protein is CAISDPGGGFRDTQYF.

This clonotype was observed a few times. This chain connects TRBV20-1 to TRBJ1-2; D is unclear. The ends were cut back, 6 bases at V and 7 bases at J, with 15 bases in the middle. Germline assignment: CDR1 DFQATT and CDR2 SNEGSKA (reference sequence). CDR3 length equals 12 residues. The CDR3 DNA follows: TGCAGTGCCCCGGAGCGAAACCTTGGCTACACCTTC. Translated, it gives CSAPERNLGYTF.

V and J are TRBV6-5 and TRBJ2-7; D may match TRBD1 or TRBD2 (6 bases each). This CDR3 is 13 amino acids long. V was cut by 8 bases and J by 5 bases, with 16 bases left in between. CDR1 MNHEY and CDR2 SVGAGI come from the germline V gene. The CDR3 DNA reads as TGTGCCAGCGACGGACGGGGGCGGGACGAGCAGTACTTC. Encoded protein: CASDGRGRDEQYF.

Points on this clonotype: It may be a read error: a sequence one base away is much more abundant. V gene TRBV13 combines with J gene TRBJ1-5; 7 nucleotides line up with TRBD1. Germline V lookup: CDR1 PRHDT, CDR2 FYEKMQ (reference sequence). CDR3 size: 12 residues. Trimming removed 7 bases from V and 11 bases from J; junction bases left unmatched: 8. CDR3 region: CASIYPGQAQHF. CDR3 nucleotides: TGTGCCAGCATTTACCCCGGACAGGCCCAGCATTTT.

The chain uses TRBV5-1 and TRBJ1-1; 7 bases are a match to TRBD1. The CDR3 totals 14 residues. The J segment lost 7 bases and the V segment lost 3 bases, leaving 9 bases of the junction unmatched. CDR1 SGHRS and CDR2 YFSETQ come from the germline V gene. The CDR3 sequence: CASSYSPGTDEAFF. The CDR3 DNA is TGCGCCAGCAGCTACTCTCCCGGGACAGATGAAGCTTTCTTT.

This clonotype is categorized as medium-sized. The chain combines TRBV10-3 with TRBJ2-7; weak D call: TRBD1 (6 bases). Trimming shortened V by 10 bases and J by 2 bases, and 15 bases separated the two germline ends. The CDR3 spans 13 residues. Per germline, CDR1 ENHRY and CDR2 SYGVKD. CDR3 coding DNA: TGTGCCACCGTTGACAGGAATCCCTACGAGCAGTACTTC. Protein sequence: CATVDRNPYEQYF.

The CDR3 DNA reads TGTGCCAGCAGCTTACGGACAGGTCGAGGTCCCCTCCACTTT. Translating gives CASSLRTGRGPLHF. The rearrangement links TRBV11-3 to TRBJ1-6; 7 bases agree with TRBD1. The germline V gene encodes CDR1 SGHNT and CDR2 YENEEA. The trim removed 2 bases at V and 13 bases at J, leaving 8 bases unmatched. There are 14 residues in the CDR3.

This rearrangement joins TRBV29-1 to TRBJ2-3; 10 bases are a match to TRBD1. The CDR3 sequence is 14 residues long. With 6 bases clipped from V and 2 bases from J, the junction kept 5 bases outside the gene matches. Germline CDR1 reads SQVTM; CDR2 reads ANQGSEA. The CDR3 region has the DNA TGCAGCGTGGACGGGACAGGGGACACAGATACGCAGTATTTT. Amino acids: CSVDGTGDTDTQYF.

This clonotype counts as medium-sized. The J gene is TRBJ2-2, the V gene TRBV27, with D perhaps assigned TRBD1 or TRBD2 (5 bases each). Per the germline V gene, CDR1 is MNHEY and CDR2 is SMNVEV (reference sequence). The V and J ends lost 5 bases and 5 bases respectively, with 12 bases between them. The CDR3 covers 14 residues. The CDR3 coding sequence is TGTGCCAGCAGTGTGGGACGGATTACCGGGGAGCTGTTTTTT. Translating gives CASSVGRITGELFF.

The chain carries TRBV27 and TRBJ2-3; 9 bases align to TRBD2. V gave up 6 bases and J gave up 5 bases; unmatched junction bases: 6. Germline V gene lookup returns CDR1 MNHEY and CDR2 SMNVEV (reference sequence). The length of the CDR3 is 14 residues. The CDR3, as DNA: TGTGCCAGCAGGTTGACTAGCGGTTTAGATACGCAGTATTTT. Amino acid sequence: CASRLTSGLDTQYF.

This clonotype occurred a few times. The chain has TRBV5-1 and TRBJ1-6, with D perhaps TRBD1 (6 bases). Germline CDR1 reads SGHRS; CDR2 reads YFSETQ. Trimming took 4 bases from V and 8 from J, leaving 13 bases between them. The CDR3 runs to 14 residues. The CDR3 DNA reads TGCGCCAGCAGCCCCACAGGGCTTTATTCACCCCTCCACTTT. Translating gives CASSPTGLYSPLHF.

By frequency in the sample, this clonotype is medium-sized. The chain combines TRBV29-1 with TRBJ2-4, with a tentative D call TRBD2 (6 bases). The germline CDR1 and CDR2 sequences are SQVTM and ANQGSEA. CDR3 size: 12 residues. V shed 0 bases and J shed 12 bases, with 12 bases lying between them. CDR3 in DNA: TGCAGCGTTGAAGAGGGAGGCTCTTATCAGTACTTC. This codes for CSVEEGGSYQYF.

This clonotype was recorded a few times. The chain recombines TRBV20-1 with TRBJ2-7, with D possibly TRBD2 on 5 matching bases. Trimming took 3 bases from V and 4 from J, leaving 7 bases between them. CDR1 and CDR2 from the germline V gene are DFQATT and SNEGSKA (reference sequence). The CDR3 totals 11 residues. As DNA, the CDR3 is TGCAGTGCTAGGGACTCATACGAGCAGTACTTC. It translates to CSARDSYEQYF.

V usage is TRBV19 and J usage is TRBJ2-2, with D perhaps matching TRBD2 (6 bases). Germline lookup yields CDR1 LNHDA and CDR2 SQIVND (reference sequence). The CDR3 spans 16 residues. The CDR3 here is CVSSILGAGNTGELFF. CDR3 in DNA: TGTGTTAGTAGTATCTTGGGAGCGGGGAACACCGGGGAGCTGTTTTTT.